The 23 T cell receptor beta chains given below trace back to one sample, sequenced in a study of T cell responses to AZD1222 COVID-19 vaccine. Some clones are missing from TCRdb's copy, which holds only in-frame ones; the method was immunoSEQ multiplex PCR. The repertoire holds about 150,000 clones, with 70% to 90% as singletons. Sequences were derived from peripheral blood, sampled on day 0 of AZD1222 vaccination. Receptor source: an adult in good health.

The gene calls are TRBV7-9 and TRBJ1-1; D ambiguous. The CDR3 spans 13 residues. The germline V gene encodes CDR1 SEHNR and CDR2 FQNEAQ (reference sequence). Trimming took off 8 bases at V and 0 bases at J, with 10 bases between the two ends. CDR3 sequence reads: CASGKAMNTEAFF. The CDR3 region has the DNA TGTGCCAGCGGTAAAGCAATGAACACTGAAGCTTTCTTT.

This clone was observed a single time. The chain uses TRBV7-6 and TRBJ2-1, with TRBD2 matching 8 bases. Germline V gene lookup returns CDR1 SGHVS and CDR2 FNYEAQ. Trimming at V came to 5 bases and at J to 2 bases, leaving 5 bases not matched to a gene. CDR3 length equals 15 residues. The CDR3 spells CASSRSGGTYNEQFF. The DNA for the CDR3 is TGTGCCAGCAGCCGATCGGGAGGGACCTACAATGAGCAGTTCTTC.

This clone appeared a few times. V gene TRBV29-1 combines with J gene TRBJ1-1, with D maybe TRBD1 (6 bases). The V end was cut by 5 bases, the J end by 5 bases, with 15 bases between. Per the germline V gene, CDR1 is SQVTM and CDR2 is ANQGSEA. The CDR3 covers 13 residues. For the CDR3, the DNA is TGCAGCGTTCTACAGGGTAGTCGGACTGAAGCTTTCTTT. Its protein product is CSVLQGSRTEAFF.

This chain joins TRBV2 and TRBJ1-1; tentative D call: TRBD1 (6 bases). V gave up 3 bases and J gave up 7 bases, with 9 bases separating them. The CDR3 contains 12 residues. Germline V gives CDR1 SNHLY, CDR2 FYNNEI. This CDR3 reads CASSDTRGEAFF. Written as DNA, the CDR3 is TGTGCCAGCAGTGACACCAGGGGTGAAGCTTTCTTT.

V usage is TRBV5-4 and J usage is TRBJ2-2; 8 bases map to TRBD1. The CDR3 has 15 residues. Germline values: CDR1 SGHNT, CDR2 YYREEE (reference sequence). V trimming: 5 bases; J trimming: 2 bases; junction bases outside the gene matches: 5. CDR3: CASRRTGTNTGELFF. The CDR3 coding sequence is TGTGCCAGCAGACGGACAGGGACCAACACCGGGGAGCTGTTTTTT. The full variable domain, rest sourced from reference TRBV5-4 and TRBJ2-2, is ETGVTQSPTHLIKTRGQQVTLRCSSQSGHNTVSWYQQALGQGPQFIFQYYREEENGRGNFPPRFSGLQFPNYSSELNVNALELDDSALYLCASRRTGTNTGELFFGEGSRLTVL.

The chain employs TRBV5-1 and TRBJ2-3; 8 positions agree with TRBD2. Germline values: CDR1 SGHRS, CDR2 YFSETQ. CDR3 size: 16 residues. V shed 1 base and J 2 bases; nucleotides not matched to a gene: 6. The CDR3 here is CASSLRVAGSTDTQYF. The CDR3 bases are TGCGCCAGCAGCTTGAGGGTAGCGGGATCCACAGATACGCAGTATTTT.

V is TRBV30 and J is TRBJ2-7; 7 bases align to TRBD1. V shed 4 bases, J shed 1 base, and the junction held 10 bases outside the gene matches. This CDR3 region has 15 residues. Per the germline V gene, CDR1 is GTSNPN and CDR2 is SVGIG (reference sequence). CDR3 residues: CAWNGRDRASYEQYF. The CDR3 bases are TGTGCCTGGAACGGGCGAGACAGGGCATCCTACGAGCAGTACTTC.

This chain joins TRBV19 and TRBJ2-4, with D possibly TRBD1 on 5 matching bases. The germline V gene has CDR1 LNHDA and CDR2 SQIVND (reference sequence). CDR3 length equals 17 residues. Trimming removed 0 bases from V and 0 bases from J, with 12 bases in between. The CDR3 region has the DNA TGTGCCAGTAGTATAGATCCCGGACAACTAGCCAAAAACATTCAGTACTTC. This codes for CASSIDPGQLAKNIQYF.

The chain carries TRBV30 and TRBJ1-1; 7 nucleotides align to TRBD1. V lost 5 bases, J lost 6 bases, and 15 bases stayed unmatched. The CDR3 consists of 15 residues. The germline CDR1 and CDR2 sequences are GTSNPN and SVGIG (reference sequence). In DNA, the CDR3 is TGTGCCTGGGGCCCTCCCAGGGGGTCGGTCTCTGAAGCTTTCTTT. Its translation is CAWGPPRGSVSEAFF.

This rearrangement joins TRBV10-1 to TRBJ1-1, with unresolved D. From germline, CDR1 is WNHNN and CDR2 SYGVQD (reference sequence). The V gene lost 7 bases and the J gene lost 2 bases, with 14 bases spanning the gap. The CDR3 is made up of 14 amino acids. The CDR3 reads CASTLGGTNTEAFF. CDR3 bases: TGCGCCAGCACCTTAGGCGGAACAAACACTGAAGCTTTCTTT.

The CDR3 DNA reads TGTGCCAGCAGCACTTCACAGGGGCATAATGGCTACACCTTC. Translated: CASSTSQGHNGYTF. The chain uses TRBV9 and TRBJ1-2; TRBD1 matches 7 bases. The CDR3 loop spans 14 amino acids. CDR1 SGDLS and CDR2 YYNGEE come from the germline V gene. The ends lost 4 bases at V and 6 bases at J; junction bases unmatched: 9.

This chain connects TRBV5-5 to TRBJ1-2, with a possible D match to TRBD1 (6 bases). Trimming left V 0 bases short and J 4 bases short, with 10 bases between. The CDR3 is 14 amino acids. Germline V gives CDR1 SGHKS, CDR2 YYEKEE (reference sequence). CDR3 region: CASSLETGAYGYTF. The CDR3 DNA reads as TGTGCCAGCAGCTTGGAGACGGGGGCCTATGGCTACACCTTC. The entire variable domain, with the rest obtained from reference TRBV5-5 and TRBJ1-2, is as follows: DAGVTQSPTHLIKTRGQQVTLRCSPISGHKSVSWYQQVLGQGPQFIFQYYEKEERGRGNFPDRFSARQFPNYSSELNVNALLLGDSALYLCASSLETGAYGYTFGSGTRLTVV.

The CDR3 nucleotides are TGTGCCAGCAGCCGCTCCGGGACTGTCCGAGAAAAACTGTTTTTT. Its translation is CASSRSGTVREKLFF. This chain uses TRBV9 with TRBJ1-4, with D possibly matching TRBD1 (5 bases). V was shortened by 4 bases and J by 8 bases, with 18 bases between the two germline ends. Germline-derived CDR1 and CDR2 are SGDLS and YYNGEE. The CDR3 is 15 amino acids. Looking up the rest from reference TRBV9 and TRBJ1-4 gives the full variable domain: DSGVTQTPKHLITATGQRVTLRCSPRSGDLSVYWYQQSLDQGLQFLIQYYNGEERAKGNILERFSAQQFPDLHSELNLSSLELGDSALYFCASSRSGTVREKLFFGSGTQLSVL.

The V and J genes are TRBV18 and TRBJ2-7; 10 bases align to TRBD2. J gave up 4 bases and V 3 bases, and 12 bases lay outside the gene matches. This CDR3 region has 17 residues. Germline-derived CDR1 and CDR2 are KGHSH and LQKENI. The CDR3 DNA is TGTGCCAGCTCACCGGCGGCTAGCGGGGGTCTCCCATACGAGCAGTACTTC. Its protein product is CASSPAASGGLPYEQYF.

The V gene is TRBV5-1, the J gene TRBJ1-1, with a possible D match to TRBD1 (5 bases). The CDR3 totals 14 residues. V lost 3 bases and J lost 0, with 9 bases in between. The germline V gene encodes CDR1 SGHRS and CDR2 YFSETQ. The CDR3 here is CASSYQGLNTEAFF. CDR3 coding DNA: TGCGCCAGCAGCTATCAGGGATTGAACACTGAAGCTTTCTTT.

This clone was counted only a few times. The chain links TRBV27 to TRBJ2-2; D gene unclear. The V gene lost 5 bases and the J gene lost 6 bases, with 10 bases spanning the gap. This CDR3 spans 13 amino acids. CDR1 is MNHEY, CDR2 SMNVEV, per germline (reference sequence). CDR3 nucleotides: TGTGCCAGCAGTCCGCCGGCGGCCGGGGAGCTGTTTTTT. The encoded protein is CASSPPAAGELFF.

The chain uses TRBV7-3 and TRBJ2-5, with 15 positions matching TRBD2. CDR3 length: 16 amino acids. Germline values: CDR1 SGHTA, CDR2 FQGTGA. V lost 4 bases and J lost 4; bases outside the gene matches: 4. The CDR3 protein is CASSSGLAGGRETQYF. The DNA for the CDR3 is TGTGCCAGCAGCTCTGGACTAGCGGGGGGGCGAGAGACCCAGTACTTC.

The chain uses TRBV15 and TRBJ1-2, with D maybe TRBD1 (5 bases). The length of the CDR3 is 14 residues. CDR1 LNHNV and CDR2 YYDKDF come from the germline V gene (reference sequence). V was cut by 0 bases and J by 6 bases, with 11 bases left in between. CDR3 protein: CATSRDGTDHGYTF. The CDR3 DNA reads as TGTGCCACCAGCAGAGATGGGACCGACCATGGCTACACCTTC.

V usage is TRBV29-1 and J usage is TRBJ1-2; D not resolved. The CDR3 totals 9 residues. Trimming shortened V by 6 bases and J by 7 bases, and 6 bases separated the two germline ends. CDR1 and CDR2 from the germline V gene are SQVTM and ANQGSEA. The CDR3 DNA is TGCAGCGTCTCAACTGGCTACACCTTC. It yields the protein CSVSTGYTF.

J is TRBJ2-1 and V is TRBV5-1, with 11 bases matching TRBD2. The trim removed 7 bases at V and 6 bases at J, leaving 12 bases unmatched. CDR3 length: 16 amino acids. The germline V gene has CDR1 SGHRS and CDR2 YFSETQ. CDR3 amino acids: CASGELLAGGINEQFF. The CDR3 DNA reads TGCGCCAGCGGCGAGCTGTTAGCGGGAGGGATCAATGAGCAGTTCTTC.

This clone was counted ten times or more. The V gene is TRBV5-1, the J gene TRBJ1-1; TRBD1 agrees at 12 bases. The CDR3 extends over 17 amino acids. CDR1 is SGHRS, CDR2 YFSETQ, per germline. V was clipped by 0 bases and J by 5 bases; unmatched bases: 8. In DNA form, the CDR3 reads TGCGCCAGCAGCTTGGACGGGACAGGGGGCGTTTTGACTGAAGCTTTCTTT. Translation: CASSLDGTGGVLTEAFF.

In DNA, the CDR3 is TGTGCCAGCACCCCCCTGGCGGACAGGGTCAACGAGCAGTACTTC. As protein: CASTPLADRVNEQYF. The gene calls are TRBV28 and TRBJ2-7; TRBD1 aligns across 8 bases. The germline gives CDR1 MDHEN, CDR2 SYDVKM. V trimming: 7 bases; J trimming: 5 bases; junction bases outside the gene matches: 13. The CDR3 covers 15 residues.

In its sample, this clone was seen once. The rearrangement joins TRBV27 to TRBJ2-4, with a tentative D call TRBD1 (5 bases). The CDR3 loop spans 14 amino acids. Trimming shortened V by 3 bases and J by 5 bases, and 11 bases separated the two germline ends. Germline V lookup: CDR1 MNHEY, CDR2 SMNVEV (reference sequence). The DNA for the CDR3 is TGTGCCAGCAGTTTGAGTCCCAGGGAAAACATTCAGTACTTC. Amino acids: CASSLSPRENIQYF.